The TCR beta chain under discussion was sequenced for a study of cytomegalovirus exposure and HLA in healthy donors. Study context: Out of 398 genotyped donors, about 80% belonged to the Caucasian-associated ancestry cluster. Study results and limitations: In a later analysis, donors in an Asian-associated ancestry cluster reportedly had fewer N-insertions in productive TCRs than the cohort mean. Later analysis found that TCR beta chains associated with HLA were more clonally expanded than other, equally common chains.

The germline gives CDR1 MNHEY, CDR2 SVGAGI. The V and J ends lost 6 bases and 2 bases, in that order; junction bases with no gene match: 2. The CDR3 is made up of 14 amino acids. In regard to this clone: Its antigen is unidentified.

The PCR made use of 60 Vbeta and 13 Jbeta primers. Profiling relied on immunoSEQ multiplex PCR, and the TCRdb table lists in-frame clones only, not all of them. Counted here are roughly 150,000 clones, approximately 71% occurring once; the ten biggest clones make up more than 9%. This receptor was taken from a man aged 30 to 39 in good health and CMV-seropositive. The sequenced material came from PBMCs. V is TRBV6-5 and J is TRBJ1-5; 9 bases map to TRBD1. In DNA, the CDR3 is TGTGCCAGCAGACGGACAGGGGGCAATCAGCCCCAGCATTTT. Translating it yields CASRRTGGNQPQHF.